A single T cell receptor (beta chain) is shown here with its context. These data are taken from a study of T cell responses to AZD1222 COVID-19 vaccine. V trimming: 6 bases; J trimming: 3 bases; junction bases outside the gene matches: 3. CDR3 length: 13 residues. In germline, CDR1 is MNHEY, CDR2 SVGEGT. Libraries were prepared by immunoSEQ multiplex PCR; TCRdb keeps only in-frame clonotypes and omits some of them. This table holds 100,000 or so clones, roughly 90% found once. The starting material was peripheral blood, obtained on day 0 of AZD1222 vaccination. The V call is TRBV6-2 or TRBV6-3, the J call TRBJ2-7; 9 bases align to TRBD2. This TCR was sampled from an adult in good health. The CDR3 nucleotides are TGTGCCAGCAGGCCTAGCGGGGTCTACGAGCAGTACTTC. The encoded protein is CASRPSGVYEQYF.